This TCR beta chain is from a study of T-cell memory formation after mild COVID-19. UMIs and sample barcodes were carried by the TCR alpha and TCR beta cDNA libraries that 5'RACE produced using constant-segment primers. TCRdb analysed the 5' RACE reads with MiXCR anew, one entry per CDR3 protein. The sample yields about 360,000 distinct CDR3 sequences, approximately 14% seen once. The sample holds one count of this clonotype. The CDR3 loop spans 16 amino acids. J was trimmed by 6 bases and V by 4 bases; bases with no gene match: 5. Germline assignment: CDR1 KGHDR and CDR2 SFDVKD. This clonotype originated in a man in his late teens or twenties who had mild COVID-19 (a few samples of this study predate the infection). Cell type and time point are not known. Source material: PBMCs or a T cell subset sorted from them (not recorded which). J is TRBJ2-1 and V is TRBV24-1, with TRBD2 matching 13 bases. DNA of the CDR3: TGTGCCACCAGTGACCCGACTAGCGGGGGGCTCAATGAGCAGTTCTTC. This encodes CATSDPTSGGLNEQFF.